This passage covers 21 T cell receptor beta chains from one sample sequenced in a study of T cell responses to AZD1222 COVID-19 vaccine (TCRdb year 2021). The time point label for this specimen denotes: baseline before first vaccination. Library creation used the immunoSEQ multiplex PCR assay. Imported from immuneACCESS, the table was reduced by TCRdb to in-frame sequences with V and J called. These copies leave out some clones; in studies compared against another copy, an unresolved V gene accounts for under half, and the cause of the remainder is not known. This sample has 150,000 to 200,000 clones in its table, and 90% to 95% of those were observed once. Roughly a tenth of the sample is in the top ten clones. Sequences were derived from peripheral blood, sampled on day 0 of AZD1222 vaccination. The receptors were gathered from an adult in good health.

This chain connects TRBV6-5 to TRBJ2-7; TRBD2 agrees at 7 bases. The junction had 3 bases not matched to a gene; V was cut back by 1 base and J by 3 bases. The CDR3 contains 14 residues. The germline V gene encodes CDR1 MNHEY and CDR2 SVGAGI. CDR3: CASSYWGGDYEQYF. CDR3 nucleotide sequence: TGTGCCAGCAGTTACTGGGGGGGGGACTACGAGCAGTACTTC.

J is TRBJ1-5 and V is TRBV28; 9 nucleotides align to TRBD1. Germline CDR1 and CDR2: MDHEN and SYDVKM. This CDR3 has 17 amino acids. The V gene end was trimmed by 5 bases and the J gene end by 0 bases; junction bases not matched to a gene: 8. The CDR3: CASSPDRGFFSNQPQHF. Here the CDR3 DNA reads TGTGCCAGCAGTCCAGACAGGGGGTTCTTTAGCAATCAGCCCCAGCATTTT.

In DNA form, the CDR3 reads TGCGCCAGCAGCCGCACGGGGACAGGGGGCTTGAACACTGAAGCTTTCTTT. Translating it yields CASSRTGTGGLNTEAFF. The chain employs TRBV5-1 and TRBJ1-1; 12 nucleotides align to TRBD1. The CDR3 runs 17 residues. V shed 4 bases and J 0 bases; nucleotides not matched to a gene: 7. Germline lookup yields CDR1 SGHRS and CDR2 YFSETQ.

The V call is TRBV6-5, the J call TRBJ2-7; 7 positions match TRBD2. With 4 bases clipped from V and 0 bases from J, the junction kept 9 bases outside the gene matches. Germline-derived CDR1 and CDR2 are MNHEY and SVGAGI. CDR3 length: 16 amino acids. The DNA for the CDR3 is TGTGCCAGCAGTTTGGCTCCGGGACTACTCTCCTACGAGCAGTACTTC. Translating it yields CASSLAPGLLSYEQYF.

The chain uses TRBV7-2 and TRBJ1-2, with D hard to call. CDR3 length: 14 residues. Trimming shortened V by 5 bases and J by 6 bases, and 16 bases separated the two germline ends. The V gene's germline CDR1 is SGHTA and CDR2 FQGNSA. CDR3 region: CASSRVGDGHGYTF. DNA for the CDR3: TGTGCCAGCAGCCGGGTCGGGGATGGACATGGCTACACCTTC.

This clone is a singleton in its sample. The rearrangement links TRBV19 to TRBJ1-1; perhaps TRBD1 as D (6 bases). The CDR3 length is 17 residues. V shed 0 bases and J shed 1 base, with 15 bases lying between them. CDR1 is LNHDA, CDR2 SQIVND, per germline (reference sequence). Here the CDR3 reads CASSIDPPGTQNTEAFF. The CDR3 bases are TGTGCCAGTAGTATAGATCCCCCCGGGACACAGAACACTGAAGCTTTCTTT. Complete variable domain (other parts from reference TRBV19 and TRBJ1-1): DGGITQSPKYLFRKEGQNVTLSCEQNLNHDAMYWYRQDPGQGLRLIYYSQIVNDFQKGDIAEGYSVSREKKESFPLTVTSAQKNPTAFYLCASSIDPPGTQNTEAFFGQGTRLTVV.

The chain links TRBV19 to TRBJ2-5, with D uncertain. The CDR3 covers 14 residues. Trimming pared 5 bases from V and 4 bases from J, leaving 14 bases between. Germline CDR1 LNHDA, CDR2 SQIVND (reference sequence). Written as DNA, the CDR3 is TGTGCCAGTAGTCCCTCGACAACGCGAGAGACCCAGTACTTC. It specifies CASSPSTTRETQYF.

CDR3 loop: CASSIDQPGNTIYF. Here the CDR3 DNA reads TGTGCCAGTAGTATAGATCAACCTGGAAACACCATATATTTT. The chain is built from TRBV19 and TRBJ1-3; D gene uncertain. Trimming left V 0 bases short and J 2 bases short, with 5 bases between. The CDR3 has 14 residues. Germline CDR1 is LNHDA and CDR2 is SQIVND (reference sequence). Using reference TRBV19 and TRBJ1-3 for the parts outside the CDR3, the full variable domain is DGGITQSPKYLFRKEGQNVTLSCEQNLNHDAMYWYRQDPGQGLRLIYYSQIVNDFQKGDIAEGYSVSREKKESFPLTVTSAQKNPTAFYLCASSIDQPGNTIYFGEGSWLTVV.

V is TRBV25-1 and J is TRBJ2-1, with D possibly TRBD2 on 6 matching bases. The CDR3 is 16 residues long. V gave up 5 bases and J gave up 1 base, with 15 bases separating them. In germline, CDR1 is MGHDK, CDR2 SYGVNS. In DNA form, the CDR3 reads TGTGCCAGCAGTCCCGGGAGCGTATTATCCTACAATGAGCAGTTCTTC. Translating gives CASSPGSVLSYNEQFF.

The rearrangement links TRBV7-9 to TRBJ2-7; D remains unclear. The CDR3 has 12 amino acids. The V gene lost 1 base and the J gene lost 1 base, with 2 bases spanning the gap. Germline V CDR1 and CDR2: SEHNR, FQNEAQ (reference sequence). This chain's CDR3 is CASSLESYEQYF. In DNA form, the CDR3 reads TGTGCCAGCAGCTTAGAATCCTACGAGCAGTACTTC.

The rearrangement links TRBV30 to TRBJ2-7, with 8 bases lining up with TRBD1. Trimming removed 3 bases from V and 4 bases from J; junction bases left unmatched: 8. CDR3 size: 14 residues. The germline CDR1 and CDR2 sequences are GTSNPN and SVGIG (reference sequence). The CDR3: CAWRRTGTVYEQYF. As DNA, the CDR3 is TGTGCCTGGAGGAGGACAGGGACGGTTTACGAGCAGTACTTC. Based on the CDR3 plus reference TRBV30 and TRBJ2-7, the full variable domain is SQTIHQWPATLVQPVGSPLSLECTVEGTSNPNLYWYRQAAGRGLQLLFYSVGIGQISSEVPQNLSASRPQDRQFILSSKKLLLSDSGFYLCAWRRTGTVYEQYFGPGTRLTVT.

The chain employs TRBV19 and TRBJ1-2; unclear D gene. Germline V gene sequence: CDR1 LNHDA, CDR2 SQIVND (reference sequence). Deletions cut 6 bases from V and 8 bases from J, with 16 bases between. There are 13 residues in the CDR3. CDR3 DNA sequence: TGTGCCAGTAGCGAGACACATAACGGGGGCTACACCTTC. As protein: CASSETHNGGYTF.

This chain connects TRBV7-2 to TRBJ1-2; 7 nucleotides agree with TRBD1. V was clipped by 1 base and J by 1 base; unmatched bases: 0. The germline V gene encodes CDR1 SGHTA and CDR2 FQGNSA. The CDR3 spans 14 residues. As DNA, the CDR3 is TGTGCCAGCAGCTTAGGACAGGGTAACTATGGCTACACCTTC. It codes for CASSLGQGNYGYTF.

This rearrangement joins TRBV18 to TRBJ2-5; D perhaps matches TRBD2 (5 bases). Trimming removed 0 bases at V and 5 bases at J, with 10 bases between. CDR3 size: 14 residues. The V gene's germline CDR1 is KGHSH and CDR2 LQKENI. CDR3: CASSPPRRWETQYF. CDR3 bases: TGTGCCAGCTCACCACCCCGGAGGTGGGAGACCCAGTACTTC.

The chain couples TRBV5-3 to TRBJ2-1; D possibly corresponds to TRBD2 (5 bases). TRBV5-3 is recorded as an ORF, its role being uncertain. The V and J ends lost 2 bases and 8 bases respectively, with 11 bases between them. The CDR3 is 13 residues long. This chain's CDR3 is CARSLIAGHEQFF. CDR3 nucleotide sequence: TGTGCCAGAAGCTTAATCGCGGGCCATGAGCAGTTCTTC.

The chain employs TRBV4-2 and TRBJ1-4, with a possible D match to TRBD1 (5 bases). Trimming shortened V by 0 bases and J by 3 bases, and 5 bases separated the two germline ends. The CDR3 spans 14 residues. CDR1 is LGHNA and CDR2 is YNFKEQ in the germline V gene. This CDR3 reads CASSQEGANEKLFF. The CDR3 coding sequence is TGTGCCAGCAGCCAAGAGGGGGCTAATGAAAAACTGTTTTTT.

The chain employs TRBV5-6 and TRBJ1-2; 8 bases are a match to TRBD1. The V and J ends lost 3 bases and 3 bases, in that order; junction bases with no gene match: 4. Germline V CDR1 and CDR2: SGHDT, YYEEEE. The CDR3 is made up of 14 amino acids. Here the CDR3 DNA reads TGTGCCAGCAGCTCGACAGGGGCGGACTATGGCTACACCTTC. It translates to CASSSTGADYGYTF. Filled out from reference TRBV5-6 and TRBJ1-2, the complete variable domain reads DAGVTQSPTHLIKTRGQQVTLRCSPKSGHDTVSWYQQALGQGPQFIFQYYEEEERQRGNFPDRFSGHQFPNYSSELNVNALLLGDSALYLCASSSTGADYGYTFGSGTRLTVV.

The chain recombines TRBV28 with TRBJ2-7; D perhaps matches TRBD2 (5 bases). Trimming removed 5 bases from V and 5 bases from J, with 19 bases in between. The CDR3 loop spans 15 amino acids. Germline CDR1 and CDR2: MDHEN and SYDVKM. The CDR3 protein is CASSPRASNMNEQYF. In DNA, the CDR3 is TGTGCCAGCAGTCCAAGGGCTAGCAATATGAACGAGCAGTACTTC. The complete variable domain, with remaining parts taken from reference TRBV28 and TRBJ2-7, reads DVKVTQSSRYLVKRTGEKVFLECVQDMDHENMFWYRQDPGLGLRLIYFSYDVKMKEKGDIPEGYSVSREKKERFSLILESASTNQTSMYLCASSPRASNMNEQYFGPGTRLTVT.

This clone is a singleton in its sample. The chain recombines TRBV4-1 with TRBJ2-5; the D gene is possibly TRBD2 (5 bases). V shed 0 bases and J shed 3 bases, with 8 bases lying between them. Germline V gene lookup returns CDR1 MGHRA and CDR2 YSYEKL. The CDR3 is 14 amino acids. CDR3 nucleotides: TGCGCCAGCAGCCAAGAACCGGGAAAAGAGACCCAGTACTTC. Protein: CASSQEPGKETQYF.

V is TRBV4-1 and J is TRBJ1-5; D call uncertain. V lost 1 base and J 5 bases, leaving 18 bases between the germline ends. The CDR3 contains 17 residues. The germline CDR1 and CDR2 sequences are MGHRA and YSYEKL. The CDR3 is CASSQGAGPGLDQPQHF. As DNA, the CDR3 is TGCGCCAGCAGCCAAGGGGCCGGGCCTGGGCTTGATCAGCCCCAGCATTTT.

The chain carries TRBV30 and TRBJ1-4, with D possibly matching TRBD1 (5 bases). Per the germline V gene, CDR1 is GTSNPN and CDR2 is SVGIG (reference sequence). V lost 4 bases and J lost 7, with 19 bases in between. This CDR3 comprises 15 residues. The CDR3 nucleotides read TGTGCCTGGACGATCCCGGGACCGGGGGGTGAAAAACTGTTTTTT. It translates to CAWTIPGPGGEKLFF.